This T cell receptor (beta chain) was captured in a study of control samples from healthy donors and cancer patients (dated by TCRdb to the early 2020s). Sequences LGHDT (CDR1) and YNNKEL (CDR2) are obtained from the germline V gene (reference sequence). The trim is 1 base for V and 7 bases for J, with a gap of 10 bases between the germline ends. From the cysteine through the phenylalanine, the CDR3 covers 14 amino acids. Kept here is only the CDR3 DNA, which spans 42 bases and is read in frame from base 1. The method behind the library was the immunoSEQ multiplex PCR assay. TCRdb retrieved this table from immuneACCESS and kept in-frame rearrangements only. Not all clones are present; in checked studies, unresolved V genes account for under half, and no reason is known for the remainder. The sample includes 98,000 or so clones, with around 82% observed a single time. The top ten clones comprise roughly 2% of the sample.

Note on this clone: The antigen it binds to is not known. No much larger clonotype is one base removed from it; base qualities were not supplied.

The chain employs TRBV3-1 (or the pseudogene TRBV3-2) and TRBJ2-2; matching of 7 bases hints at TRBD1 as the D gene. The TCR comes from a man aged 55-75 years in good health. The sequencing input was blood. The bases read TGTGCCAGCAGCCAAGTTCAGGGGGGCGGGGAGCTGTTTTTT. Translated, this gives CASSQVQGGGELFF.